Below, 21 T cell receptor beta chains from the same sample are listed, as sequenced in a study of T-cell reconstitution after alpha-beta-depleted transplantation in children. Unique molecular identifiers were built into the TCRbeta library. TCRdb called the PCR reads again in MiXCR, with one record for every CDR3 protein. The table has about 830,000 distinct CDR3 sequences, roughly 15% seen once. The sequencing here drew on PBMCs, mostly from graft donor cells, taken 360 days after TCRalphabeta/CD19-depleted stem cell transplant. The receptors derive from a male patient under 18 who had a stem cell transplant for acute lymphoblastic leukemia, so the T cells may come from the graft donor.

This clonotype appeared many times. The rearrangement joins TRBV24-1 to TRBJ2-1, with 8 bases fitting TRBD2. The germline gives CDR1 KGHDR, CDR2 SFDVKD. CDR3 length: 15 amino acids. Trimming cost V 5 bases and J 5 bases; bases outside gene matches: 7. The CDR3 DNA is TGTGCCACCAGTGGAAAGCGGGAGAGGGACAATGAGCAGTTCTTC. Protein product: CATSGKRERDNEQFF.

This clonotype occurred a few times. The chain links TRBV5-6 to TRBJ2-1; the match to TRBD1 covers 8 bases. Germline V lookup: CDR1 SGHDT, CDR2 YYEEEE. The CDR3 is 13 amino acids. J lost 8 bases, V lost 5 bases, and 6 bases had no gene match. The CDR3, as DNA: TGTGCCAGCAGTCCCCAGGGGGCTGATGAGCAGTTCTTC. Translation: CASSPQGADEQFF.

The table lists this clonotype with many counts. This chain joins TRBV7-3 and TRBJ2-3; possible D gene TRBD1, 6 bases. The CDR3 covers 14 residues. Germline V gene lookup returns CDR1 SGHTA and CDR2 FQGTGA. Trimming pared 3 bases from V and 5 bases from J, leaving 12 bases between. The CDR3 loop reads CASSFTGMIDTQYF. CDR3 sequence (DNA): TGTGCCAGCAGCTTTACAGGGATGATAGATACGCAGTATTTT.

The chain joins TRBV5-1 to TRBJ1-1; the D gene is possibly TRBD1 (5 bases). The CDR3 length is 15 residues. V was cut by 0 bases and J by 2 bases, with 11 bases left in between. Germline lookup yields CDR1 SGHRS and CDR2 YFSETQ. CDR3 residues: CASSLVGRPNTEAFF. In nucleotides, the CDR3 is TGCGCCAGCAGCTTGGTGGGACGGCCAAACACTGAAGCTTTCTTT. The full variable domain, rest sourced from reference TRBV5-1 and TRBJ1-1, is KAGVTQTPRYLIKTRGQQVTLSCSPISGHRSVSWYQQTPGQGLQFLFEYFSETQRNKGNFPGRFSGRQFSNSRSEMNVSTLELGDSALYLCASSLVGRPNTEAFFGQGTRLTVV.

The V gene is TRBV2, the J gene TRBJ2-3, with 12 nucleotides matching TRBD2. The germline V gene has CDR1 SNHLY and CDR2 FYNNEI. With V trimmed by 9 bases and J by 11 bases, 15 bases remained unmatched. The length of the CDR3 is 15 residues. The CDR3 here is CASQGRTSGDRKQYF. In DNA, the CDR3 is TGTGCCAGTCAGGGGAGGACTAGCGGGGACCGGAAGCAGTATTTT. The complete variable domain, with remaining parts taken from reference TRBV2 and TRBJ2-3, reads EPEVTQTPSHQVTQMGQEVILRCVPISNHLYFYWYRQILGQKVEFLVSFYNNEISEKSEIFDDQFSVERPDGSNFTLKIRSTKLEDSAMYFCASQGRTSGDRKQYFGPGTRLTVL.

This clonotype was observed a handful of times. The V gene is TRBV12-3 or TRBV12-4, the J gene TRBJ2-1, with a tentative D call TRBD2 (6 bases). The CDR3 covers 14 residues. Between the trimmed V and J ends, which lost 0 bases and 6 bases, there was a span of 9 bases. Written as DNA, the CDR3 is TGTGCCAGCAGTTTAGCCGGGACTCTCAATGAGCAGTTCTTC. Translating gives CASSLAGTLNEQFF.

Only a few counts were recorded for this clonotype. The V gene is TRBV18, the J gene TRBJ2-4; TRBD1 agrees at 7 bases. This CDR3 has 13 amino acids. Unmatched junction bases numbered 8, after V lost 3 bases and J lost 12 bases. Germline V gene sequence: CDR1 KGHSH, CDR2 LQKENI. The CDR3 DNA is TGTGCCAGCTCACCGACAGGGTTTGACCCTCAGTACTTC. Translated, it gives CASSPTGFDPQYF. Combining the CDR3 with reference TRBV18 and TRBJ2-4 gives the whole variable domain NAGVMQNPRHLVRRRGQEARLRCSPMKGHSHVYWYRQLPEEGLKFMVYLQKENIIDESGMPKERFSAEFPKEGPSILRIQQVVRGDSAAYFCASSPTGFDPQYFGAGTRLSVL.

This clonotype was counted at least ten times. V and J are TRBV12-3 or TRBV12-4 and TRBJ2-7; either TRBD1 or TRBD2 may fit D (7 bases each). With 6 bases removed from V and 9 bases from J, the gap between germline ends came to 18 bases. The CDR3 has 13 amino acids. CDR3 coding DNA: TGTGCCAGCAGCAGGGGGGGCAAGGTCGTGCAGTACTTC. Protein sequence: CASSRGGKVVQYF.

The chain employs TRBV2 and TRBJ2-5; 11 bases align to TRBD1. Losses at the gene ends were 6 bases for V and 4 bases for J; bases not matched to a gene: 4. Germline V gives CDR1 SNHLY, CDR2 FYNNEI. The CDR3 covers 14 residues. In DNA, the CDR3 is TGTGCCAGCAGCTCCGGGACAGGGGGAGAGACCCAGTACTTC. It codes for CASSSGTGGETQYF.

This clonotype was recorded a few times. V is TRBV2 and J is TRBJ2-2; 7 nucleotides match TRBD2. With V trimmed by 6 bases and J by 4 bases, 11 bases remained unmatched. The CDR3 extends over 16 amino acids. The germline V gene has CDR1 SNHLY and CDR2 FYNNEI. CDR3 loop: CASRGISGSFTGELFF. CDR3 in DNA: TGTGCCAGCAGGGGTATTAGCGGGTCCTTCACCGGGGAGCTGTTTTTT.

This clonotype has more than one count but fewer than ten. The chain couples TRBV11-1 to TRBJ2-3; no definite D call. CDR1 is SGHAT, CDR2 FQDESV, per germline (reference sequence). CDR3 length: 16 amino acids. The V and J ends lost 5 bases and 1 base respectively, with 16 bases between them. The CDR3 is CASSHPATARTDTQYF. CDR3 DNA: TGTGCCAGCAGCCATCCTGCGACGGCGCGCACAGATACGCAGTATTTT.

This clonotype showed up many times. The J gene is TRBJ2-1, the V gene TRBV5-1; a possible D gene is TRBD2 (5 bases). Germline CDR1 reads SGHRS; CDR2 reads YFSETQ. Trimming pared 4 bases from V and 4 bases from J, leaving 15 bases between. The CDR3 totals 15 residues. CDR3 loop: CASSRPNSGYNEQFF. CDR3 nucleotides: TGCGCCAGCAGCCGACCTAACAGCGGATACAATGAGCAGTTCTTC.

This clonotype was counted only a few times. The rearrangement links TRBV29-1 to TRBJ1-2; TRBD1 matches at 11 bases. From germline, CDR1 is SQVTM and CDR2 ANQGSEA. The CDR3 has 15 residues. Trimming at V came to 4 bases and at J to 2 bases, leaving 6 bases not matched to a gene. The CDR3 is CSVGPRDRGNYGYTF. The CDR3 DNA is TGCAGCGTTGGCCCCCGGGACAGGGGGAACTATGGCTACACCTTC.

This clonotype has a handful of counts. The V and J genes are TRBV5-6 and TRBJ2-7; D uncertain. The CDR3 totals 15 residues. Germline values: CDR1 SGHDT, CDR2 YYEEEE. V lost 2 bases and J lost 6, with 18 bases in between. The CDR3 region is CASSLKGTWPSEQYF. As DNA, the CDR3 is TGTGCCAGCAGCTTAAAAGGTACCTGGCCCTCCGAGCAGTACTTC. The complete variable domain, with remaining parts taken from reference TRBV5-6 and TRBJ2-7, reads DAGVTQSPTHLIKTRGQQVTLRCSPKSGHDTVSWYQQALGQGPQFIFQYYEEEERQRGNFPDRFSGHQFPNYSSELNVNALLLGDSALYLCASSLKGTWPSEQYFGPGTRLTVT.

V gene TRBV11-2 combines with J gene TRBJ2-7; possibly TRBD2 for D (6 bases). The CDR3 has 12 amino acids. Germline assignment: CDR1 SGHAT and CDR2 FQNNGV. Trimming took off 7 bases at V and 2 bases at J, with 9 bases between the two ends. This chain's CDR3 is CASKGRTYEQYF. The CDR3 region has the DNA TGTGCCAGCAAGGGGAGGACCTACGAGCAGTACTTC.

The sample holds many counts of this clonotype. The V gene is TRBV20-1, the J gene TRBJ2-3, with a weak D call TRBD1 (6 bases). The CDR3 is made up of 14 amino acids. Trimming took 4 bases from V and 8 from J, leaving 19 bases between them. The germline CDR1 and CDR2 sequences are DFQATT and SNEGSKA (reference sequence). The CDR3 nucleotides read TGCAGTGCTAACCAGCAACAGGGTCGGATTACGCAGTATTTT. Protein: CSANQQQGRITQYF.

This clonotype was recorded at least ten times. Written as DNA, the CDR3 is TGTGCCATCAGTGCCCCGCGGGAGGGCCGCAATGAGCAGTTCTTC. This sequence encodes CAISAPREGRNEQFF. This rearrangement joins TRBV10-3 to TRBJ2-1; 9 nucleotides line up with TRBD2. The V segment lost 4 bases and the J segment 6 bases; nucleotides outside the gene matches: 7. This CDR3 comprises 15 residues. The germline V gene encodes CDR1 ENHRY and CDR2 SYGVKD.

This clonotype was recorded at least ten times. V is TRBV6-5 and J is TRBJ1-2, with 7 bases identical to TRBD1. J was trimmed by 3 bases and V by 2 bases; bases with no gene match: 6. CDR1 MNHEY and CDR2 SVGAGI come from the germline V gene. This CDR3 contains 15 residues. CDR3 DNA sequence: TGTGCCAGCAGTTACCTTCGGACAGGTTACTATGGCTACACCTTC. Encoded protein: CASSYLRTGYYGYTF.

V gene TRBV4-1 combines with J gene TRBJ2-1, with TRBD2 matching over 14 bases. Germline V gene lookup returns CDR1 MGHRA and CDR2 YSYEKL. After removal of 0 bases from V and 10 bases from J, the junction contained 5 bases not matched to a gene. This CDR3 has 16 amino acids. CDR3 residues: CASSQDRLAGGQEQFF. The CDR3 coding sequence is TGCGCCAGCAGCCAAGATAGACTAGCGGGAGGGCAGGAGCAGTTCTTC.

This clonotype was seen many times. Its ends do not fully match the called genes, so a read error is possible. The J gene is TRBJ2-7, the V gene TRBV5-1; 7 bases match TRBD1. This CDR3 comprises 14 residues. Germline CDR1 SGHRS, CDR2 YFSETQ. CDR3 nucleotides: TGTGCCAGCAGTTTTGGGACAGCCTCCTACGAGCAGTACTTC. Protein sequence: CASSFGTASYEQYF.

Only a few counts were recorded for this clonotype. This rearrangement joins TRBV6-1 to TRBJ2-1; 11 bases align to TRBD2. The CDR3 has 15 amino acids. The J segment lost 6 bases and the V segment lost 8 bases, leaving 9 bases of the junction unmatched. Germline V gene sequence: CDR1 MNHNS, CDR2 SASEGT. In DNA form, the CDR3 reads TGTGCCAGCGGGTCGACTAGCGGGATTTTCAATGAGCAGTTCTTC. As protein: CASGSTSGIFNEQFF.